A single sample gave rise to the 21 T cell receptor beta chains below, sequenced in a study of Ad26.COV2.S vaccination and SARS-CoV-2 variants. The protocol was immunoSEQ multiplex PCR, while the TCRdb copy is restricted to in-frame clones and leaves out a portion. The profile shows roughly 380,000 clones, 92% of them singletons. The sequenced sample was peripheral blood, obtained after recovery from COVID-19. The receptor source for this set is a human donor who had recovered from COVID-19.

The chain combines TRBV5-6 with TRBJ2-7; D ambiguous. V lost 0 bases, J lost 4 bases, and 8 bases lay in between. Germline loops: CDR1 SGHDT, CDR2 YYEEEE. The CDR3 has 13 residues. The CDR3 spells CASSLALEYEQYF. For the CDR3, the DNA is TGTGCCAGCAGCTTGGCTCTCGAGTACGAGCAGTACTTC. Variable domain in full (rest from reference TRBV5-6 and TRBJ2-7): DAGVTQSPTHLIKTRGQQVTLRCSPKSGHDTVSWYQQALGQGPQFIFQYYEEEERQRGNFPDRFSGHQFPNYSSELNVNALLLGDSALYLCASSLALEYEQYFGPGTRLTVT.

The chain combines TRBV12-3 or TRBV12-4 with TRBJ1-1; TRBD1 matches 9 bases. The CDR3 extends over 13 amino acids. The V segment lost 6 bases and the J segment 12 bases; nucleotides outside the gene matches: 11. The CDR3 reads CASRNQQGARTFF. DNA of the CDR3: TGTGCCAGCAGAAATCAACAGGGGGCGAGGACTTTCTTT.

The V call is TRBV7-9, the J call TRBJ1-2; D ambiguous. This CDR3 region has 15 residues. CDR1 is SEHNR, CDR2 FQNEAQ, per germline (reference sequence). V was clipped by 5 bases and J by 2 bases, with 15 bases between them. The CDR3 coding sequence is TGTGCCAGCAGCCACCCGACGGCAGCCAACTATGGCTACACCTTC. It encodes CASSHPTAANYGYTF.

The rearrangement joins TRBV14 to TRBJ2-3, with D perhaps matching TRBD1 (5 bases). The CDR3 contains 12 residues. Trimming shortened V by 8 bases and J by 1 base, and 7 bases separated the two germline ends. Germline V gene lookup returns CDR1 SGHDN and CDR2 FVKESK. This CDR3 is CASGAGTDTQYF. For the CDR3, the DNA is TGTGCCAGCGGGGCGGGCACAGATACGCAGTATTTT.

This chain uses TRBV12-3 or TRBV12-4 with TRBJ2-1, with D uncertain. V was shortened by 3 bases and J by 10 bases, with 7 bases between the two germline ends. This CDR3 comprises 11 residues. In DNA form, the CDR3 reads TGTGCCAGCAGTTTTCGTCGCGAGCAGTTCTTC. Translation: CASSFRREQFF.

The chain has TRBV11-2 and TRBJ1-5, with unresolved D. V lost 0 bases, J lost 6 bases, and 9 bases lay in between. CDR1 SGHAT and CDR2 FQNNGV come from the germline V gene. The CDR3 extends over 14 amino acids. CDR3 nucleotide sequence: TGTGCCAGCAGCTTAGACCTTCCCGGTCAGCCCCAGCATTTT. Its translation: CASSLDLPGQPQHF.

This clone was counted once. This sequence joins TRBV6-5 and TRBJ1-1, with TRBD1 identical over 9 bases. This CDR3 is built from 11 residues. V lost 6 bases to trimming and J lost 12 bases; unmatched junction nucleotides: 5. Germline values: CDR1 MNHEY, CDR2 SVGAGI. As DNA, the CDR3 is TGTGCCAGCAGCACAGGGGGCCCAACTTTCTTT. Its translation is CASSTGGPTFF.

The J gene is TRBJ2-3, the V gene TRBV14, with D tentatively TRBD1 (6 bases). This CDR3 has 12 residues. With 4 bases removed from V and 5 bases from J, the gap between germline ends came to 7 bases. CDR1 is SGHDN, CDR2 FVKESK, per germline. This CDR3 is CASSRGGDTQYF. Written as DNA, the CDR3 is TGTGCCAGCAGCCGAGGGGGAGATACGCAGTATTTT.

The chain employs TRBV4-2 and TRBJ2-7; D gene uncertain. CDR3 length: 16 residues. With 0 bases removed from V and 3 bases from J, the gap between germline ends came to 15 bases. Germline CDR1 is LGHNA and CDR2 is YNFKEQ. Written as DNA, the CDR3 is TGTGCCAGCAGCCAAGATACTTCGGGCAAGCTCTACGAGCAGTACTTC. Its protein product is CASSQDTSGKLYEQYF.

The V and J genes are TRBV15 and TRBJ1-5; 11 nucleotides agree with TRBD1. This CDR3 has 16 residues. Unmatched junction bases numbered 7, after V lost 5 bases and J lost 4 bases. Germline V gene sequence: CDR1 LNHNV, CDR2 YYDKDF (reference sequence). CDR3: CATSAYGTGGNQPQHF. CDR3 sequence (DNA): TGTGCCACCAGCGCTTACGGGACAGGGGGGAATCAGCCCCAGCATTTT.

This clone has more than one count but fewer than ten. The gene calls are TRBV5-6 and TRBJ1-1; no firm D call. Trimming left V 4 bases short and J 3 bases short, with 13 bases between. The germline gives CDR1 SGHDT, CDR2 YYEEEE. The CDR3 extends over 14 amino acids. The CDR3 DNA is TGTGCCAGCAGCCCTACTTACCGGGACACTGAAGCTTTCTTT. Residues: CASSPTYRDTEAFF.

V and J are TRBV4-1 and TRBJ2-2, with D possibly being TRBD2 (5 bases). V was pared by 3 bases and J by 4 bases, with 12 bases between. Germline lookup yields CDR1 MGHRA and CDR2 YSYEKL. CDR3 length: 15 residues. Here the CDR3 reads CASSHPGLTTGELFF. The CDR3 region has the DNA TGCGCCAGCAGCCACCCCGGACTGACCACCGGGGAGCTGTTTTTT.

This clone occurred once. The rearrangement uses TRBV10-3 and TRBJ1-2; 7 bases map to TRBD1. CDR1 is ENHRY, CDR2 SYGVKD, per germline. After removal of 6 bases from V and 2 bases from J, the junction contained 6 bases not matched to a gene. The CDR3 runs 14 residues. CDR3 DNA: TGTGCCATCAGCTTGGGACAGACAAACTATGGCTACACCTTC. It is translated as CAISLGQTNYGYTF.

This clone was counted a single time. The chain combines TRBV6-6 with TRBJ1-2, with 12 bases lining up with TRBD1. CDR1 MNHNY and CDR2 SVGAGI come from the germline V gene (reference sequence). The CDR3 has 14 amino acids. J gave up 7 bases and V 8 bases, and 8 bases lay outside the gene matches. Written as DNA, the CDR3 is TGTGCCAGCCAAACCGGGACAGGGGGCGCTGGCTACACCTTC. As protein: CASQTGTGGAGYTF.

V usage is TRBV29-1 and J usage is TRBJ2-7; 9 bases line up with TRBD1. The CDR3 covers 13 residues. The germline V gene encodes CDR1 SQVTM and CDR2 ANQGSEA. V lost 4 bases and J lost 1; bases outside the gene matches: 2. CDR3: CSVAGQGSYEQYF. In DNA, the CDR3 is TGCAGCGTTGCTGGACAGGGGTCCTACGAGCAGTACTTC.

The rearrangement links TRBV7-3 to TRBJ2-5; weak D call: TRBD2 (6 bases). In germline, CDR1 is SGHTA, CDR2 FQGTGA. The CDR3 runs to 15 residues. V lost 5 bases and J 2 bases, leaving 15 bases between the germline ends. The CDR3 sequence is CASSLRGSGQETQYF. The CDR3 DNA is TGTGCCAGCAGCCTCCGGGGTAGCGGACAAGAGACCCAGTACTTC. Variable domain in full (rest from reference TRBV7-3 and TRBJ2-5): GAGVSQTPSNKVTEKGKYVELRCDPISGHTALYWYRQSLGQGPEFLIYFQGTGAADDSGLPNDRFFAVRPEGSVSTLKIQRTERGDSAVYLCASSLRGSGQETQYFGPGTRLLVL.

The genes are TRBV3-1 (or the pseudogene TRBV3-2) and TRBJ2-7; D unresolved. This CDR3 is 12 amino acids long. V was shortened by 2 bases and J by 3 bases, with 5 bases between the two germline ends. Looked up from germline, CDR1 is LGHDT and CDR2 is YNNKEL (reference sequence). CDR3 sequence: CASSQRSYEQYF. The CDR3 nucleotides read TGTGCCAGCAGCCAAAGAAGCTACGAGCAGTACTTC.

This chain links TRBV7-6 with TRBJ2-2; D gene uncertain. This CDR3 is built from 11 residues. Germline V gene lookup returns CDR1 SGHVS and CDR2 FNYEAQ. The V end was cut by 5 bases, the J end by 6 bases, with 4 bases between. The CDR3 loop reads CASSSPGELFF. Here the CDR3 DNA reads TGTGCCAGCAGCAGTCCCGGGGAGCTGTTTTTT.

This chain connects TRBV7-9 to TRBJ1-3; 7 nucleotides agree with TRBD1. From germline, CDR1 is SEHNR and CDR2 FQNEAQ (reference sequence). The CDR3 length is 14 residues. Trimming cost V 3 bases and J 4 bases; bases outside gene matches: 3. The CDR3 loop reads CASSFRGPGNTIYF. DNA for the CDR3: TGTGCCAGCAGCTTTAGGGGGCCAGGAAACACCATATATTTT.

This chain uses TRBV15 with TRBJ2-1, with TRBD2 matching over 8 bases. Germline CDR1 is LNHNV and CDR2 is YYDKDF (reference sequence). This CDR3 region has 16 residues. Unmatched junction bases numbered 6, after V lost 1 base and J lost 4 bases. In nucleotides, the CDR3 is TGTGCCACCAGCAGAGGAACTAGCGGTACTTACAATGAGCAGTTCTTC. Translation gives CATSRGTSGTYNEQFF.

CDR3 in DNA: TGTGCTAGTGGCACTCGGCCCGGGAACCGGGACAGCCTAAACACCATATATTTT. It is translated as CASGTRPGNRDSLNTIYF. The rearrangement joins TRBV12-5 to TRBJ1-3; TRBD1 aligns across 7 bases. CDR1 and CDR2 (germline): LGHNT, FRNRAP. V lost 6 bases and J lost 6; bases outside the gene matches: 20. This CDR3 spans 18 amino acids.